This T cell receptor beta chain was obtained from a study of blood T cell repertoires in COVID-19. Overall study: The United States, Italy and Spain supplied acute and convalescent COVID-19 samples. T cells, B-cell-depleted T cells, or PBMCs provided the cDNA or gDNA that served as material.

In the source study's methods: Reference gene primer amplification in the assay estimated nucleated cell counts. Assay: immunoSEQ multiplex PCR; the TCRdb copy retains only in-frame clones and omits some. That table furnishes V, J and clone size, whereas the DNA furnished D and trimming. The sample lists 220,000 or so clones, approximately 85% occurring once. The CDR3 has 14 amino acids. Between the trimmed V and J ends, which lost 5 bases and 4 bases, there was a span of 15 bases. Per the germline V gene, CDR1 is SEHNR and CDR2 is FQNEAQ (reference sequence). The receptor was isolated from a man aged 45-65 years who had recovered from COVID-19. V is TRBV7-9 and J is TRBJ2-7, with D maybe TRBD2 (6 bases). The sample taken for sequencing was peripheral blood. The CDR3 is CASSPPEGRYEQYF. Here the CDR3 DNA reads TGTGCCAGCAGCCCCCCGGAGGGACGATACGAGCAGTACTTC.